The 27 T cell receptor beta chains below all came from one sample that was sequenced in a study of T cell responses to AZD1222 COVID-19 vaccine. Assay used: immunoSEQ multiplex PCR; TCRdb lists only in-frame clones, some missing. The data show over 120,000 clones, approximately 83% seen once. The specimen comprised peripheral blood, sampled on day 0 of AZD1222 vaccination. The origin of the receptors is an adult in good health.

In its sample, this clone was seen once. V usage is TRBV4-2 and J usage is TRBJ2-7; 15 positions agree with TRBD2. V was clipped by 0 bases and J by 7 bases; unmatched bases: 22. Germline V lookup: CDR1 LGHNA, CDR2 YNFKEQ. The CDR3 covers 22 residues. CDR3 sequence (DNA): TGTGCCAGCAGCCAAGATAGGCCAGCCCCTTCCGGACTAGCGGGAGGGCCCTTTGAGCAGTACTTC. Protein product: CASSQDRPAPSGLAGGPFEQYF.

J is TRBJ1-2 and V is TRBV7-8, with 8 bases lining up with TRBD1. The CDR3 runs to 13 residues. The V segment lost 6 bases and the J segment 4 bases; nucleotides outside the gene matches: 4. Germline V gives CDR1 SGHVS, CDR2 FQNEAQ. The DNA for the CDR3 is TGTGCCAGCAGTGCAGGGGGCAGCTATGGCTACACCTTC. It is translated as CASSAGGSYGYTF.

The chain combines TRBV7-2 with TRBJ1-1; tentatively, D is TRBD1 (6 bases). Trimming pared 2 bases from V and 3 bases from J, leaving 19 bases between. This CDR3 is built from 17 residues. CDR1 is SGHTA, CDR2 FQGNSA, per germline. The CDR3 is CASSLRGLAGTYTEAFF. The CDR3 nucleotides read TGTGCCAGCAGCTTAAGAGGCTTAGCAGGGACATACACTGAAGCTTTCTTT.

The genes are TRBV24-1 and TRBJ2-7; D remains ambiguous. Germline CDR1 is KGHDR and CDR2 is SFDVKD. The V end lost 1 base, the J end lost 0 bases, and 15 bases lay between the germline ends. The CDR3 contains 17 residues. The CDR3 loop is CATSDFPSGPHSYEQYF. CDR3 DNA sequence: TGTGCCACCAGTGATTTCCCCTCCGGGCCACACTCCTACGAGCAGTACTTC.

The chain's CDR3 is CASSLRTGEGYTF. CDR3 DNA: TGTGCCAGCTCACTACGGACAGGGGAAGGCTACACCTTC. The chain is built from TRBV18 and TRBJ1-2, with 9 bases aligning to TRBD1. The J segment lost 8 bases and the V segment lost 4 bases, leaving 5 bases of the junction unmatched. Per germline, CDR1 KGHSH and CDR2 LQKENI. This CDR3 region has 13 residues.

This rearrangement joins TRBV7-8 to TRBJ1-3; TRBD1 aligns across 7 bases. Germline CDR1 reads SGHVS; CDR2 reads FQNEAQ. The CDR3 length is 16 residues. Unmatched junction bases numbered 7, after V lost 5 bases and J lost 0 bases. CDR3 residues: CASSPYGTDSGNTIYF. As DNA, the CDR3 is TGTGCCAGCAGCCCGTACGGGACAGACTCTGGAAACACCATATATTTT.

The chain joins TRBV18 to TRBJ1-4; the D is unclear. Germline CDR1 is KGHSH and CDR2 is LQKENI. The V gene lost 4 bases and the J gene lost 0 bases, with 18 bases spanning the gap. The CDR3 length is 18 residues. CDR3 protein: CASSLFAPDAATNEKLFF. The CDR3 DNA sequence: TGTGCCAGCTCACTCTTCGCTCCGGACGCTGCAACTAATGAAAAACTGTTTTTT.

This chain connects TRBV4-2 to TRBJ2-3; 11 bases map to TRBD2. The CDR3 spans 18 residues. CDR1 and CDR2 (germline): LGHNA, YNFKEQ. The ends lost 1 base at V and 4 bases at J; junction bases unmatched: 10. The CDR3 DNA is TGTGCCAGCAGCCAAGGTAGAGCTAGCGGGAGGCGGGCAGATACGCAGTATTTT. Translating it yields CASSQGRASGRRADTQYF.

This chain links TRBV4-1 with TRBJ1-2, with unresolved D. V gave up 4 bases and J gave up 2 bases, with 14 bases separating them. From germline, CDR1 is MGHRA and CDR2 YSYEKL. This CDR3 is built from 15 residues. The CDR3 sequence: CASSLEAQSNYGYTF. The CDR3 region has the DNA TGCGCCAGCAGCCTGGAGGCGCAGTCCAACTATGGCTACACCTTC.

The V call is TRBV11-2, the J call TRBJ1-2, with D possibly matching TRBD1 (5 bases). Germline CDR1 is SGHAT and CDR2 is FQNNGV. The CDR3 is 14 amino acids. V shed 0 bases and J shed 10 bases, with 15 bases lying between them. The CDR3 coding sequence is TGTGCCAGCAGCTTAGATCGGGCGACAGACGCCTACACCTTC. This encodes CASSLDRATDAYTF.

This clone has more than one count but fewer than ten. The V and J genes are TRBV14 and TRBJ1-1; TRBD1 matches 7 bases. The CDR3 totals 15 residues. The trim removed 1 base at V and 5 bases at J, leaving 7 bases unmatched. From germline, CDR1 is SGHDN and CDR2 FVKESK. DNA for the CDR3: TGTGCCAGCAGCCAAGGAGGGGGCTGGAGGACTGAAGCTTTCTTT. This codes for CASSQGGGWRTEAFF.

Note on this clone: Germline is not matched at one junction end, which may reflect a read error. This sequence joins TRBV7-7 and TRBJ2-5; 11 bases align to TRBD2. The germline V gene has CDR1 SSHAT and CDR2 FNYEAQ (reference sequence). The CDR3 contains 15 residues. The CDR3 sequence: CASSPGLAGQETQYF. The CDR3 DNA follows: TGTGCTAGCAGCCCCGGACTAGCGGGCCAAGAGACCCAGTACTTC.

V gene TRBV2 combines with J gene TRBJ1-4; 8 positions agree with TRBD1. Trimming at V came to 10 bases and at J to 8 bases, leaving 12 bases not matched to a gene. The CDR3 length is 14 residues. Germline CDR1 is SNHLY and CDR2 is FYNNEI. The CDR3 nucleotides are TGTGCCACCTACCCGACAGGGGAAATGGAAAAACTGTTTTTT. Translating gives CATYPTGEMEKLFF.

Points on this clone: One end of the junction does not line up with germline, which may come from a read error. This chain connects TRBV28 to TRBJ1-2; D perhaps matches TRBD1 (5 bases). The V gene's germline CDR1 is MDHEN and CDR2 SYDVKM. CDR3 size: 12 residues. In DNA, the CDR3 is TGTGCCAGCAGTTTAGGACATCCCGGGGAGGCCTTC. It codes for CASSLGHPGEAF.

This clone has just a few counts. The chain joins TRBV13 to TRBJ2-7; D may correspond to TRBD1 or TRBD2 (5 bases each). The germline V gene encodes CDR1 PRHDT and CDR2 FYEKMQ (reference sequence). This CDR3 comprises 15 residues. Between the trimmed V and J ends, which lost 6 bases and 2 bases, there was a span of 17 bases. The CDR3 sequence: CASRRAGSLTYEQYF. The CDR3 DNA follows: TGTGCCAGCAGGCGGGCAGGGTCTTTAACCTACGAGCAGTACTTC.

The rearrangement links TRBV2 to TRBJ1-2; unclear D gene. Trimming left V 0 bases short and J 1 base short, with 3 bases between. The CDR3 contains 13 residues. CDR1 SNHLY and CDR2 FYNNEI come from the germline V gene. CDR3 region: CASSEALNYGYTF. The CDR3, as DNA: TGTGCCAGCAGTGAAGCCCTTAACTATGGCTACACCTTC.

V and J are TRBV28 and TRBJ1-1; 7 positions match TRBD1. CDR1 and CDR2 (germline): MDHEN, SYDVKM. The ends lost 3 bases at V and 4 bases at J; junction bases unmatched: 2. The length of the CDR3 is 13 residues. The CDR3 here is CASSLRGRTEAFF. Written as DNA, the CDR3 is TGTGCCAGCAGTTTGAGGGGGCGCACTGAAGCTTTCTTT.

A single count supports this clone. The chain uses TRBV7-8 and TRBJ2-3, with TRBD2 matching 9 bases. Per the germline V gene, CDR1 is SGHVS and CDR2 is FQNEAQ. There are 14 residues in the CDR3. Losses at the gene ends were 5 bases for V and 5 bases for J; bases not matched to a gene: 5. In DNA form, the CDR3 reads TGTGCCAGCAGCCCTAGCGGGAATCTAGATACGCAGTATTTT. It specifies CASSPSGNLDTQYF.

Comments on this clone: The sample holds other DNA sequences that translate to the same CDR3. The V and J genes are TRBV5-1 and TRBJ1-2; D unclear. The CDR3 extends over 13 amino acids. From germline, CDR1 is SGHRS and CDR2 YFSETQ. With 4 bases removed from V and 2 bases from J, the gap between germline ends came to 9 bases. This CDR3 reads CASSPGANYGYTF. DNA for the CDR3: TGCGCCAGCAGCCCGGGCGCGAACTATGGCTACACCTTC.

The CDR3 region is CASRRSGTGSDTQYF. DNA of the CDR3: TGTGCCAGCAGGCGTAGCGGGACAGGGTCCGATACGCAGTATTTT. J is TRBJ2-3 and V is TRBV6-5, with D perhaps TRBD1 (9 bases). Germline assignment: CDR1 MNHEY and CDR2 SVGAGI. The CDR3 extends over 15 amino acids. The V end was cut by 6 bases, the J end by 6 bases, with 19 bases between.

CDR3 residues: CASSQGQTIGYTF. In nucleotides, the CDR3 is TGTGCCAGCAGCCAAGGACAGACTATTGGCTACACCTTC. This chain links TRBV3-1 (or the pseudogene TRBV3-2) with TRBJ1-2, with D possibly TRBD1 on 5 matching bases. This CDR3 has 13 residues. Looked up from germline, CDR1 is LGHDT and CDR2 is YNNKEL (reference sequence). Trimming took 1 base from V and 7 from J, leaving 10 bases between them.

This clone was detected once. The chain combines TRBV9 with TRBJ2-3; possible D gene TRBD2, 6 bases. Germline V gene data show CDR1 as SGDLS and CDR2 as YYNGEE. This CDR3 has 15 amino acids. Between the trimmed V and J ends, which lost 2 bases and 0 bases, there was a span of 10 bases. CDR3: CASSVQGLSTDTQYF. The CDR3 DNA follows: TGTGCCAGCAGCGTCCAGGGACTCAGCACAGATACGCAGTATTTT.

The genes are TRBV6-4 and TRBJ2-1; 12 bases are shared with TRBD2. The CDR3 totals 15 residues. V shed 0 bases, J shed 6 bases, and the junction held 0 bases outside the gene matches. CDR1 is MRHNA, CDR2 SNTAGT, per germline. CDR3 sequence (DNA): TGTGCCAGCAGTGACTCGACTAGCGGGAGCAATGAGCAGTTCTTC. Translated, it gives CASSDSTSGSNEQFF.

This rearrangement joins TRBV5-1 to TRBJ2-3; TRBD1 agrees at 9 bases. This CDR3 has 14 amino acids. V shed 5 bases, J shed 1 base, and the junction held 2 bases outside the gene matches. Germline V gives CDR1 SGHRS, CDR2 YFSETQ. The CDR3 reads CASRRDRGTDTQYF. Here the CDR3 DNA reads TGCGCCAGCAGAAGGGACAGGGGCACAGATACGCAGTATTTT.

Here the CDR3 reads CASSAGTTYNEQFF. CDR3 bases: TGCGCCAGCAGTGCCGGGACAACCTACAATGAGCAGTTCTTC. V is TRBV10-1 and J is TRBJ2-1; perhaps TRBD1 as D (6 bases). Trimming left V 4 bases short and J 2 bases short, with 9 bases between. Germline V gene sequence: CDR1 WNHNN, CDR2 SYGVQD (reference sequence). The CDR3 has 14 amino acids.

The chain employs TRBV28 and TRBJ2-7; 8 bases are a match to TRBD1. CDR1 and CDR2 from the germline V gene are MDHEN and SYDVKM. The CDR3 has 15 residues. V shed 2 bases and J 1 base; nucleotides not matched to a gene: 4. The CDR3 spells CASSLGTGFSYEQYF. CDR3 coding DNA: TGTGCCAGCAGTTTAGGGACAGGTTTTTCCTACGAGCAGTACTTC. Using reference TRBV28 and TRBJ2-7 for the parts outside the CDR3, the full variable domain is DVKVTQSSRYLVKRTGEKVFLECVQDMDHENMFWYRQDPGLGLRLIYFSYDVKMKEKGDIPEGYSVSREKKERFSLILESASTNQTSMYLCASSLGTGFSYEQYFGPGTRLTVT.

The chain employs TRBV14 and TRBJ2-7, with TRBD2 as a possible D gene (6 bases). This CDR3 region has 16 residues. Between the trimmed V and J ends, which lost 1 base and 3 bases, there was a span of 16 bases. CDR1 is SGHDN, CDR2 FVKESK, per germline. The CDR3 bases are TGTGCCAGCAGCCAAGGGTCGGGCGCGGGGAGCTACGAGCAGTACTTC. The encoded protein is CASSQGSGAGSYEQYF.